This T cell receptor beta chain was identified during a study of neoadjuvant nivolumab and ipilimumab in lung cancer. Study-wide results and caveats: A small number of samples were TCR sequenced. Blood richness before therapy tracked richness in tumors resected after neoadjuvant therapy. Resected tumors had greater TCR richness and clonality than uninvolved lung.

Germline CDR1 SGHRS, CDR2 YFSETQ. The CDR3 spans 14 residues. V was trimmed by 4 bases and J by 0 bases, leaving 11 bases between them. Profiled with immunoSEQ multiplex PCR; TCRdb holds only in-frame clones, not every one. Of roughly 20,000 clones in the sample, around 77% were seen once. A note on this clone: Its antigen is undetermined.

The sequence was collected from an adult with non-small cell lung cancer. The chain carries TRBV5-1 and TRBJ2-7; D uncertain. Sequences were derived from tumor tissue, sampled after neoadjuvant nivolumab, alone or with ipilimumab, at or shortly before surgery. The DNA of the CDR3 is TGCGCCAGCAGCCCTCGCAGTAGCTCCTACGAGCAGTACTTC. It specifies CASSPRSSSYEQYF.